This T cell receptor beta chain came from a study of cytotoxic CD8 clonotypes in ibrutinib-treated CLL. Background on the study: Response samples were obtained once patients had received a median roughly 11 months of treatment, range 6 to 36. Study-wide findings and caveats: Sustained-remission and progressing patients were not sampled at matched times.

The table came from immunoSEQ multiplex PCR; TCRdb's copy has only in-frame clones and leaves some out. The table shows 250,000 to 350,000 clones, with roughly 76% occurring only once. With 5 bases clipped from V and 2 bases from J, the junction kept 5 bases outside the gene matches. The CDR3 totals 14 residues. Looked up from germline, CDR1 is SGHAT and CDR2 is FQDESV (reference sequence). On this clone: The target antigen is unknown.

This TCR came from a human donor with chronic lymphocytic leukemia. Sequenced here: PBMCs, sampled at disease progression, from a patient treated with ibrutinib. This chain uses TRBV11-1 with TRBJ1-2; the match to TRBD1 covers 7 bases. The CDR3 nucleotides are TGTGCCAGCAGCAAGCCGGGACAGAACTATGGCTACACCTTC. Protein product: CASSKPGQNYGYTF.